The rows below give T cell receptor beta chains drawn from one sample of a study of CD8 T cells in Susac syndrome. TCRdb recomputed calls from the immunoSEQ multiplex PCR reads with MiXCR, one row per CDR3 protein. The table includes 100,000 to 150,000 distinct CDR3 sequences, just over 90% detected once. The sequenced sample was CD8+ T cells from PBMCs. The receptors originated from a human donor with multiple sclerosis. The CDR3 runs from the conserved cysteine through the conserved F or W. A D gene is named only where the DNA matches it firmly. Clone size is shown for a subset of rows, as once, few, many or a class of expanded clone.

V gene: TRBV28; D gene: .; J gene: TRBJ2-7; clone size: once; CDR3 protein: CASSLPFKGQSYEQYF; CDR3 DNA: TGTGCCAGCAGTTTACCCTTCAAAGGACAGTCCTACGAGCAGTACTTC
V gene: TRBV13; D gene: .; J gene: TRBJ2-7; clone size: once; CDR3 protein: CASSSTGTATYEQYF; CDR3 DNA: TGTGCCAGCAGCTCAACCGGGACGGCGACCTACGAGCAGTACTTC
V gene: TRBV7-9; D gene: .; J gene: TRBJ1-5; clone size: .; CDR3 protein: CASSLGTGIANQPQHF; CDR3 DNA: TGTGCCAGCAGCTTAGGAACAGGCATAGCAAATCAGCCCCAGCATTTT
V gene: TRBV13; D gene: .; J gene: TRBJ1-3; clone size: .; CDR3 protein: CASSSRPTVSGNTIYF; CDR3 DNA: TGTGCCAGCAGCTCCCGGCCGACAGTCTCTGGAAACACCATATATTTT
V gene: TRBV5-1; D gene: TRBD2; J gene: TRBJ2-1; clone size: .; CDR3 protein: CASSLTSGGINEQFF; CDR3 DNA: TGCGCCAGCAGCTTGACTAGCGGGGGGATCAATGAGCAGTTCTTC
V gene: TRBV24-1; D gene: .; J gene: TRBJ2-3; clone size: .; CDR3 protein: CATSLESDTQYF; CDR3 DNA: TGTGCCACCAGCTTGGAGTCCGATACGCAGTATTTT
V gene: TRBV11-2; D gene: TRBD1; J gene: TRBJ2-7; clone size: .; CDR3 protein: CASSSYGRTGESSYEQYF; CDR3 DNA: TGTGCCAGCAGCTCATATGGGCGGACAGGTGAGAGCTCCTACGAGCAGTACTTC
V gene: TRBV7-9; D gene: .; J gene: TRBJ2-7; clone size: .; CDR3 protein: CASGPPTGYEQYF; CDR3 DNA: TGTGCCAGCGGCCCCCCCACAGGTTACGAGCAGTACTTC
V gene: TRBV7-3; D gene: .; J gene: TRBJ1-1; clone size: .; CDR3 protein: CASSPGGGGTEAFF; CDR3 DNA: TGTGCCAGCAGCCCGGGCGGGGGGGGGACTGAAGCTTTCTTT
V gene: TRBV2; D gene: TRBD1; J gene: TRBJ2-3; clone size: .; CDR3 protein: CASPTRDRGPSDTQYF; CDR3 DNA: TGTGCCAGTCCGACCCGGGACAGGGGGCCGTCAGATACGCAGTATTTT
V gene: TRBV11-2; D gene: .; J gene: TRBJ2-5; clone size: .; CDR3 protein: CASSLWEQETQYF; CDR3 DNA: TGTGCCAGCAGCCTCTGGGAGCAAGAGACCCAGTACTTC
V gene: TRBV28; D gene: TRBD1; J gene: TRBJ2-7; clone size: .; CDR3 protein: CASSFDRGLRYEQYF; CDR3 DNA: TGTGCCAGCAGTTTCGACAGGGGGCTACGCTACGAGCAGTACTTC
V gene: TRBV7-2; D gene: .; J gene: TRBJ2-3; clone size: .; CDR3 protein: CASSLPPDTQYF; CDR3 DNA: TGTGCCAGCAGCTTACCGCCAGATACGCAGTATTTT
V gene: TRBV12-3/TRBV12-4; D gene: .; J gene: TRBJ2-7; clone size: .; CDR3 protein: CASSFHGEQYF; CDR3 DNA: TGTGCCAGCAGTTTCCACGGCGAGCAGTACTTC
V gene: TRBV7-8; D gene: .; J gene: TRBJ2-2; clone size: .; CDR3 protein: CASSSLGRTGELFF; CDR3 DNA: TGTGCCAGCAGCAGCCTGGGACGCACCGGGGAGCTGTTTTTT
V gene: TRBV20-1; D gene: .; J gene: TRBJ2-7; clone size: .; CDR3 protein: CSAFTRDSLPYEQYF; CDR3 DNA: TGCAGTGCTTTTACGCGGGACAGCCTTCCCTACGAGCAGTACTTC
V gene: TRBV29-1; D gene: .; J gene: TRBJ1-2; clone size: .; CDR3 protein: CSVAQGPRNYGYTF; CDR3 DNA: TGCAGCGTTGCCCAGGGACCGCGAAACTATGGCTACACCTTC
V gene: TRBV9; D gene: TRBD1; J gene: TRBJ2-1; clone size: .; CDR3 protein: CASSLGQDPYNEQFF; CDR3 DNA: TGTGCCAGCAGCCTTGGACAGGACCCATACAATGAGCAGTTCTTC
V gene: TRBV27; D gene: TRBD2; J gene: TRBJ2-1; clone size: .; CDR3 protein: CASSPPGREGLNEQFF; CDR3 DNA: TGTGCCAGCAGTCCCCCCGGGCGGGAGGGCCTCAATGAGCAGTTCTTC
V gene: TRBV6-1; D gene: .; J gene: TRBJ2-1; clone size: .; CDR3 protein: CASRSGGGSGNEQFF; CDR3 DNA: TGTGCCAGCAGATCGGGAGGGGGCTCGGGGAATGAGCAGTTCTTC